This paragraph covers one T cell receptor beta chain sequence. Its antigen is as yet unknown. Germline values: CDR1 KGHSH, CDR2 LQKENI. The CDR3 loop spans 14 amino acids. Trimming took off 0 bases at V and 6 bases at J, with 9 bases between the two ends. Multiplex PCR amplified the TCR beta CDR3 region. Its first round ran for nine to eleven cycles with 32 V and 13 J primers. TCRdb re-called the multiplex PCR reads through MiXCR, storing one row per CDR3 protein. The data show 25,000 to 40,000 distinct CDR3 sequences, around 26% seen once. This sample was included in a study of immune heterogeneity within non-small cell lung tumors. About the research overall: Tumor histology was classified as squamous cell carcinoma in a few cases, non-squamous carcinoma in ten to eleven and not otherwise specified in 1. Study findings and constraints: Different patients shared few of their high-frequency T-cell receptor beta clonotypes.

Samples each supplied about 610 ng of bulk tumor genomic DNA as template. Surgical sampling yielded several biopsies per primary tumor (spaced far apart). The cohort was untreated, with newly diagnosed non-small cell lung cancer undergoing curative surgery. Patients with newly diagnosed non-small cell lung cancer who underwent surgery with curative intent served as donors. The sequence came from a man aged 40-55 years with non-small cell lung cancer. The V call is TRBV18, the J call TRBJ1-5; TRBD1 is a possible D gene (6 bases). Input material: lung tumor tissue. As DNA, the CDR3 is TGTGCCAGCTCACCACCGGGGGGCGCTCAGCCCCAGCATTTT. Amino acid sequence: CASSPPGGAQPQHF.